There are many counts of the clone carrying this T cell receptor beta chain. Its specificity is not known. One end of the junction is discordant with germline, which a read error may explain. The observed sequence ends 3 residues before the CDR3 terminus, with the missing tail filled in from the germline J gene. Method: immunoSEQ multiplex PCR; TCRdb's copy keeps in-frame clones and lacks some. The sample is made up of tens of thousands of clones, none counted only once. The data derive from a study of T cell clonality in common variable immunodeficiency. Findings and limits, study-wide: Common variable immunodeficiency TCR beta sequences reportedly had fewer deletions and N-nucleotide insertions.

Germline CDR1 is LGHNA and CDR2 is YNFKEQ. The CDR3 totals 17 residues. The sequence was obtained from a person between 18 and 69 years old in good health. Sequencing was performed on peripheral blood mononuclear cells. This chain links TRBV4-2 with TRBJ2-1, with 12 bases aligning to TRBD2. The DNA read from the CDR3 is TGCGCCAGCAGCCAGTCCCGACTAGCGGGAGCCCCCAATGAG. It is translated as CASSQSRLAGAPNE. The full CDR3 protein reads CASSQSRLAGAPNEQFF.